This T cell receptor (beta chain) was found in a study of identical twins. V lost 4 bases and J lost 5; bases outside the gene matches: 6. The CDR3 consists of 13 residues. Germline V gene lookup returns CDR1 DFQATT and CDR2 SNEGSKA (reference sequence). As concerns this clonotype: The target antigen is unknown.

In TCRdb, the 5' RACE reads were re-called with MiXCR into one record per CDR3 protein. The sample lists 700,000 or so distinct CDR3 sequences, 8.6% occurring once. Findings and limits, study-wide: Low generation probability was overrepresented in out-of-frame alpha sequences shared by twins. Cord blood beta clonotypes present at high abundance carried fewer insertions; no such pattern appeared in memory repertoires. Rather than following the same donors, the conclusions depended on cross-sectional statistical analysis.

These data are also associated with another study on yellow fever vaccine responses in identical twins.

Source material: PBMCs. This receptor was identified in a woman between 18 and 29 years old in good health. The gene calls are TRBV20-1 and TRBJ2-7; 9 bases are a match to TRBD1. CDR3 amino acids: CSANKQGADEQYF. CDR3 bases: TGCAGTGCTAACAAACAGGGGGCGGACGAGCAGTACTTC.